One and the same sample provided the 8 T cell receptor beta chains below, sequenced in a study of T cells after yellow fever vaccination. One entry per CDR3 protein results from TCRdb running MiXCR on the 5' RACE reads. In the table there are approximately 350,000 distinct CDR3 sequences, approximately 10% of which are singletons. The sequencing used PBMCs, collected on the day of the first yellow fever vaccination. All receptors come from a man younger than 35 who received the YFV17D yellow fever vaccine.

In this sample, this clonotype turned up a few times. This sequence joins TRBV18 and TRBJ2-5; 9 bases agree with TRBD2. The CDR3 covers 15 residues. Trimming cost V 6 bases and J 4 bases; bases outside gene matches: 9. Germline CDR1 KGHSH, CDR2 LQKENI. CDR3 DNA sequence: TGTGCCAGCTCTCAAATAGCGGGAGTGGGAGAGACCCAGTACTTC. Translating it yields CASSQIAGVGETQYF.

This clonotype was seen a handful of times. The chain recombines TRBV27 with TRBJ1-3; D ambiguous. The CDR3 is 13 residues long. CDR1 is MNHEY, CDR2 SMNVEV, per germline (reference sequence). Trimming stripped 3 bases from V and 4 bases from J, with 7 bases between. As DNA, the CDR3 is TGTGCCAGCAGTTTGTTTGAGGGAAACACCATATATTTT. It is translated as CASSLFEGNTIYF.

In this sample, this clonotype turned up many times. The CDR3 DNA reads TGTGCCAGCAGAAGGGACAGGGGTGATGGCTACACCTTC. Translation gives CASRRDRGDGYTF. The chain has TRBV6-1 and TRBJ1-2; TRBD1 aligns across 10 bases. The ends lost 6 bases at V and 6 bases at J; junction bases unmatched: 4. Germline V lookup: CDR1 MNHNS, CDR2 SASEGT. CDR3 length equals 13 residues.

In DNA form, the CDR3 reads TGCGCCAGCAGCTTGGTACAGGGGAATGATGGCTACACCTTC. This translates into CASSLVQGNDGYTF. The chain combines TRBV5-1 with TRBJ1-2; 7 nucleotides agree with TRBD1. The CDR3 sequence is 14 residues long. Unmatched junction bases numbered 5, after V lost 0 bases and J lost 6 bases. Germline CDR1 and CDR2: SGHRS and YFSETQ. The full variable domain, completed using reference TRBV5-1 and TRBJ1-2, is KAGVTQTPRYLIKTRGQQVTLSCSPISGHRSVSWYQQTPGQGLQFLFEYFSETQRNKGNFPGRFSGRQFSNSRSEMNVSTLELGDSALYLCASSLVQGNDGYTFGSGTRLTVV.

This clonotype was counted between two and nine times. This chain connects TRBV19 to TRBJ1-5; D might be TRBD1 (5 bases). The CDR3 consists of 13 residues. Germline V gene lookup returns CDR1 LNHDA and CDR2 SQIVND (reference sequence). The V end lost 7 bases, the J end lost 2 bases, and 9 bases lay between the germline ends. CDR3 in DNA: TGTGCCAGTACCTTGGGGGGCAATCAGCCCCAGCATTTT. Amino acid sequence: CASTLGGNQPQHF. The full variable domain, completed using reference TRBV19 and TRBJ1-5, is DGGITQSPKYLFRKEGQNVTLSCEQNLNHDAMYWYRQDPGQGLRLIYYSQIVNDFQKGDIAEGYSVSREKKESFPLTVTSAQKNPTAFYLCASTLGGNQPQHFGDGTRLSIL.

This rearrangement joins TRBV19 to TRBJ1-1; TRBD1 might be the D (5 bases). Germline-derived CDR1 and CDR2 are LNHDA and SQIVND (reference sequence). The CDR3 runs to 13 residues. Trimming took 3 bases from V and 7 from J, leaving 12 bases between them. In DNA form, the CDR3 reads TGTGCCAGTAGTATTTTTCAGGGCTATGAAGCTTTCTTT. Protein product: CASSIFQGYEAFF.

This chain joins TRBV27 and TRBJ2-7; TRBD1 matches 9 bases. Unmatched junction bases numbered 8, after V lost 3 bases and J lost 5 bases. Germline CDR1 MNHEY, CDR2 SMNVEV (reference sequence). The CDR3 sequence is 15 residues long. CDR3 sequence: CASSLGDRDNNEQYF. The CDR3 coding sequence is TGTGCCAGCAGTTTGGGGGACAGGGATAATAACGAGCAGTACTTC.

This clonotype was recorded a few times. The chain employs TRBV5-1 and TRBJ2-3; 10 positions agree with TRBD2. V was pared by 6 bases and J by 4 bases, with 5 bases of the junction left unmatched. Germline V lookup: CDR1 SGHRS, CDR2 YFSETQ. This CDR3 region has 14 residues. The CDR3 reads CASTMGLASDTQYF. The CDR3 DNA follows: TGCGCCAGCACCATGGGACTAGCGTCAGATACGCAGTATTTT. The variable domain in full, completed from reference TRBV5-1 and TRBJ2-3, reads KAGVTQTPRYLIKTRGQQVTLSCSPISGHRSVSWYQQTPGQGLQFLFEYFSETQRNKGNFPGRFSGRQFSNSRSEMNVSTLELGDSALYLCASTMGLASDTQYFGPGTRLTVL.